This note documents a single TCR beta chain sequence. Its antigen specificity is not known. The input lacks base qualities; no much larger clone sits a single base away. Repertoires were sampled multiple times during chemoradiotherapy, which allowed clonal expansion in the tumor microenvironment to be followed. The method was the immunoSEQ multiplex PCR assay. In its TCRdb copy, this immuneACCESS table keeps in-frame sequences only and misses some clones. Where compared with another copy, unresolved V genes explain less than half of these, and the others have no known cause. This sample is represented by about 3,600 clones; approximately 96% of them were singletons. Roughly 2% of the sample is held by the ten biggest clonotypes. The CDR1 and CDR2 encoded by the germline V gene are SQVTM and ANQGSEA. The CDR3 runs 13 amino acids, cysteine and phenylalanine included. Of all the DNA, just the CDR3 is kept, 39 bases in frame from base 1. V is shortened by 5 bases, J by 6 bases, and the region joining them spans 16 bases.

The record originates from a study of chemoradiotherapy in HPV16-positive cancers (dated by TCRdb to between 2021 and 2024). In the study overall: Functional T-cell assays on cells from a couple of HPV16-positive patients defined candidate HPV-specific T-cell clones and common TCR motifs. The study asked whether T-cell immunity against the HPV oncoproteins E6 and E7 changes during chemoradiotherapy and whether it affects survival. The candidate HPV-specific TCRs and motifs were then tracked in TCR repertoires from around 86 patients with HPV-related cancers.

General findings and caveats noted by the study authors: The functional definition of HPV-specific T cells came from only a couple of HPV16-positive patients, and the survival association was reported for HPV16-positive patients. Expansion of candidate HPV-specific clones and E7-related TCR motifs was observed in the tumor microenvironment during treatment, whereas no such expansion was observed for non-HPV-specific T cells. Improved recurrence-free survival in HPV16-positive patients was associated with expansion of HPV-responsive T cells during chemoradiotherapy.

Sample acquisition took place from a patient who underwent chemoradiotherapy. This receptor was taken from a human donor with HPV-associated anogenital cancer. In this chain, TRBV29-1 is recombined with TRBJ1-2; the D gene is unclear. Read as DNA, the sequence is TGCAGCGTTACGCGCAGGTTTATGGATGGCTACACCTTC. Its product reads: CSVTRRFMDGYTF.